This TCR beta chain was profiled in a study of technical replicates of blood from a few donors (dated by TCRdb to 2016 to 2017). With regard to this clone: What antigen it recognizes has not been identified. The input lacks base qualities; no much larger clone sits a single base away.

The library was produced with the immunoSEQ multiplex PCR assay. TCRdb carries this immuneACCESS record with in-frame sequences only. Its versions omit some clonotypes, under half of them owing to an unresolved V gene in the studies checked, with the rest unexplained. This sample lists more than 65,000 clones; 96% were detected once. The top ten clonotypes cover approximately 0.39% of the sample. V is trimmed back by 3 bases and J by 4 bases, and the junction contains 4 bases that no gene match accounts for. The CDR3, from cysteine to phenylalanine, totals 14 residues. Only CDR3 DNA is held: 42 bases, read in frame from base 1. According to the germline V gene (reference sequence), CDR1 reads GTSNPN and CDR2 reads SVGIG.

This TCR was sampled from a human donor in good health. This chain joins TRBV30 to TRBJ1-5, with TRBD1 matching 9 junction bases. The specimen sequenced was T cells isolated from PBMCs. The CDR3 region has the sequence CAWRTGTGNQPQHF. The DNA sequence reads TGTGCCTGGAGGACCGGGACAGGGAATCAGCCCCAGCATTTT.